These 23 T cell receptor beta chains were all obtained from the same sample, sequenced in a study of T cell responses to AZD1222 COVID-19 vaccine. Assay used: immunoSEQ multiplex PCR; TCRdb lists only in-frame clones, some missing. The sample includes roughly 140,000 clones, roughly 90% seen only once; the top ten take approximately 1.6%. Here the sequenced sample was peripheral blood, taken 28 days after the second AZD1222 dose. The receptors were gathered from an adult who received the AZD1222 COVID-19 vaccine.

The chain links TRBV7-2 to TRBJ2-1; 8 nucleotides line up with TRBD2. V dropped 7 bases and J dropped 5; count of bases not matched to a gene: 7. Germline CDR1 and CDR2: SGHTA and FQGNSA. This CDR3 is 14 amino acids long. The CDR3 region is CASTGGLADNEQFF. The CDR3 DNA reads as TGTGCCAGCACGGGAGGGCTAGCGGACAATGAGCAGTTCTTC.

This chain joins TRBV9 and TRBJ2-1, with 12 positions matching TRBD2. The CDR3 totals 15 residues. J gave up 10 bases and V 2 bases, and 7 bases lay outside the gene matches. Germline lookup yields CDR1 SGDLS and CDR2 YYNGEE. CDR3 nucleotides: TGTGCCAGCAGCGTGACTAGCGGGAGTTCTGGAGAGCAGTTCTTC. This sequence encodes CASSVTSGSSGEQFF.

V and J are TRBV28 and TRBJ2-7, with D possibly being TRBD2 (5 bases). Germline CDR1 MDHEN, CDR2 SYDVKM. CDR3 length equals 14 residues. Trimming pared 8 bases from V and 2 bases from J, leaving 16 bases between. CDR3 sequence reads: CASANGETPYEQYF. The CDR3 nucleotides read TGTGCCAGCGCCAACGGGGAAACCCCCTACGAGCAGTACTTC.

This clone has only a few counts. V is TRBV9 and J is TRBJ2-2, with 8 bases that match TRBD2. CDR1 and CDR2 (germline): SGDLS, YYNGEE. The CDR3 is 16 residues long. Trimming at V came to 0 bases and at J to 5 bases, leaving 6 bases not matched to a gene. The CDR3: CASSVDPGGGTGELFF. CDR3 coding DNA: TGTGCCAGCAGCGTAGATCCGGGAGGGGGAACCGGGGAGCTGTTTTTT.

The V and J genes are TRBV27 and TRBJ1-5, with D tentatively TRBD1 (5 bases). Trimming shortened V by 5 bases and J by 6 bases, and 11 bases separated the two germline ends. This CDR3 spans 13 amino acids. Per the germline V gene, CDR1 is MNHEY and CDR2 is SMNVEV (reference sequence). The CDR3 loop is CASSAREGQPQHF. In nucleotides, the CDR3 is TGTGCCAGCAGTGCCAGGGAAGGTCAGCCCCAGCATTTT.

The chain couples TRBV6-2 or TRBV6-3 to TRBJ2-7, with TRBD1 identical over 8 bases. V was pared by 4 bases and J by 1 base, with 9 bases of the junction left unmatched. This CDR3 region has 16 residues. CDR1 and CDR2 from the germline V gene are MNHEY and SVGEGT. The CDR3 loop is CASSSRRQGISYEQYF. For the CDR3, the DNA is TGTGCCAGCAGTTCCCGACGACAGGGGATATCCTACGAGCAGTACTTC.

This clone appeared once. Other DNA sequences within the sample encode an identical CDR3. This rearrangement joins TRBV6-5 to TRBJ1-1; no clear D gene. Looked up from germline, CDR1 is MNHEY and CDR2 is SVGAGI. The germline V and J ends were trimmed by 5 bases and 0 bases, with 7 bases remaining between them. There are 13 residues in the CDR3. In nucleotides, the CDR3 is TGTGCCAGCAGTCGCCAGGTGAACACTGAAGCTTTCTTT. It translates to CASSRQVNTEAFF.

This rearrangement joins TRBV15 to TRBJ2-7, with TRBD1 matching 9 bases. Losses at the gene ends were 0 bases for V and 2 bases for J; bases not matched to a gene: 2. Germline V gene lookup returns CDR1 LNHNV and CDR2 YYDKDF (reference sequence). This CDR3 is built from 15 residues. CDR3: CATSREDRGAYEQYF. In DNA form, the CDR3 reads TGTGCCACCAGCAGAGAAGACAGGGGGGCCTACGAGCAGTACTTC.

The chain recombines TRBV6-4 with TRBJ2-7; possible D gene TRBD2, 6 bases. Trimming removed 4 bases from V and 2 bases from J, with 12 bases in between. CDR1 is MRHNA, CDR2 SNTAGT, per germline. The CDR3 has 14 residues. This chain's CDR3 is CASSVGTPPYEQYF. The CDR3 coding sequence is TGTGCCAGCAGTGTGGGGACTCCACCCTACGAGCAGTACTTC.

The chain couples TRBV5-6 to TRBJ2-7; D is ambiguous. With 2 bases removed from V and 0 bases from J, the gap between germline ends came to 6 bases. This CDR3 is 13 amino acids long. Looked up from germline, CDR1 is SGHDT and CDR2 is YYEEEE. CDR3 DNA: TGTGCCAGCAGCTTTGGCTCCTCCTACGAGCAGTACGTC. Residues: CASSFGSSYEQYV.

The chain joins TRBV29-1 to TRBJ1-1; D possibly corresponds to TRBD1 (6 bases). V was shortened by 5 bases and J by 1 base, with 11 bases between the two germline ends. The germline V gene has CDR1 SQVTM and CDR2 ANQGSEA. The CDR3 consists of 13 residues. The CDR3 region has the DNA TGCAGCGTTTGGACAGACGGGAACACTGAAGCTTTCTTT. Translation: CSVWTDGNTEAFF. Using reference TRBV29-1 and TRBJ1-1 for the parts outside the CDR3, the full variable domain is SAVISQKPSRDICQRGTSLTIQCQVDSQVTMMFWYRQQPGQSLTLIATANQGSEATYESGFVIDKFPISRPNLTFSTLTVSNMSPEDSSIYLCSVWTDGNTEAFFGQGTRLTVV.

The CDR3 coding sequence is TGCGCCAGCAGCTTGGGGCCAGGGGAGGACTATGGCTACACCTTC. Its protein product is CASSLGPGEDYGYTF. The chain uses TRBV5-1 and TRBJ1-2; TRBD1 might be the D (6 bases). The germline V gene has CDR1 SGHRS and CDR2 YFSETQ. V lost 0 bases and J lost 3, with 12 bases in between. This CDR3 has 15 amino acids. Combining the CDR3 with reference TRBV5-1 and TRBJ1-2 gives the whole variable domain KAGVTQTPRYLIKTRGQQVTLSCSPISGHRSVSWYQQTPGQGLQFLFEYFSETQRNKGNFPGRFSGRQFSNSRSEMNVSTLELGDSALYLCASSLGPGEDYGYTFGSGTRLTVV.

The rearrangement links TRBV29-1 to TRBJ2-3; D is possibly TRBD2 (5 bases). Looked up from germline, CDR1 is SQVTM and CDR2 is ANQGSEA. Trimming left V 3 bases short and J 5 bases short, with 9 bases between. The CDR3 is 12 amino acids. The chain's CDR3 is CSVDGSRDTQYF. The CDR3 nucleotides are TGCAGCGTTGATGGGAGTAGAGATACGCAGTATTTT.

The rearrangement joins TRBV9 to TRBJ2-5, with D perhaps given as TRBD1 or TRBD2 (5 bases each). CDR3 length: 15 amino acids. V lost 5 bases and J lost 2, with 16 bases in between. Germline V lookup: CDR1 SGDLS, CDR2 YYNGEE. DNA for the CDR3: TGTGCCAGCAGTCTAGCTCAGGGCTGGCAAGAGACCCAGTACTTC. The encoded protein is CASSLAQGWQETQYF.

The genes are TRBV6-5 and TRBJ2-1, with 8 bases fitting TRBD2. The CDR3 sequence is 13 residues long. Trimming cost V 5 bases and J 7 bases; bases outside gene matches: 4. Germline V gene lookup returns CDR1 MNHEY and CDR2 SVGAGI. CDR3 sequence (DNA): TGTGCCAGCAGTCGGCCTAGCGGGAATGAGCAGTTCTTC. Translation: CASSRPSGNEQFF.

The genes are TRBV28 and TRBJ1-1; the D gene is possibly TRBD1 (5 bases). Per the germline V gene, CDR1 is MDHEN and CDR2 is SYDVKM. The V end was cut by 6 bases, the J end by 0 bases, with 11 bases between. The CDR3 loop spans 14 amino acids. DNA for the CDR3: TGTGCCAGCAGGGGGGTGGGATTGAACACTGAAGCTTTCTTT. It encodes CASRGVGLNTEAFF.

The chain employs TRBV6-5 and TRBJ2-2; TRBD2 matches 10 bases. V trimming: 6 bases; J trimming: 0 bases; junction bases outside the gene matches: 1. CDR3 length equals 15 residues. Germline lookup yields CDR1 MNHEY and CDR2 SVGAGI. This CDR3 reads CASRGLASNTGELFF. The DNA for the CDR3 is TGTGCCAGCAGGGGACTAGCGTCGAACACCGGGGAGCTGTTTTTT.

This clone was picked up a small number of times. The chain couples TRBV28 to TRBJ1-5, with D hard to call. The CDR3 runs to 12 residues. The ends were cut back, 4 bases at V and 6 bases at J, with 7 bases in the middle. CDR1 and CDR2 from the germline V gene are MDHEN and SYDVKM. CDR3 nucleotides: TGTGCCAGCAGTTCCCTAGGTCAGCCCCAGCATTTT. Protein product: CASSSLGQPQHF.

This clone was found once. The chain employs TRBV15 and TRBJ1-1; TRBD1 is a possible D gene (5 bases). Germline CDR1 LNHNV, CDR2 YYDKDF (reference sequence). The CDR3 loop spans 14 amino acids. Deletions cut 0 bases from V and 1 base from J, with 6 bases between. CDR3 sequence (DNA): TGTGCCACCAGCAGAGATCAGGGGAACACTGAAGCTTTCTTT. Amino acids: CATSRDQGNTEAFF. Looking up the rest from reference TRBV15 and TRBJ1-1 gives the full variable domain: DAMVIQNPRYQVTQFGKPVTLSCSQTLNHNVMYWYQQKSSQAPKLLFHYYDKDFNNEADTPDNFQSRRPNTSFCFLDIRSPGLGDTAMYLCATSRDQGNTEAFFGQGTRLTVV.

The chain joins TRBV18 to TRBJ1-4; D remains unclear. This CDR3 contains 14 residues. V shed 2 bases and J shed 4 bases, with 8 bases lying between them. Germline assignment: CDR1 KGHSH and CDR2 LQKENI. The CDR3 DNA is TGTGCCAGCTCACCAGGTGGAAATAATGAAAAACTGTTTTTT. Protein sequence: CASSPGGNNEKLFF.

CDR3 region: CASSRSQGVSLGYTF. DNA for the CDR3: TGTGCCAGCAGCCGGAGTCAGGGGGTCTCTCTTGGCTACACCTTC. The chain carries TRBV28 and TRBJ1-2; 7 bases are shared with TRBD1. The CDR3 sequence is 15 residues long. The germline CDR1 and CDR2 sequences are MDHEN and SYDVKM. V lost 6 bases, J lost 7 bases, and 14 bases stayed unmatched.

The V call is TRBV2, the J call TRBJ1-5; no clear D gene. Trimming removed 4 bases from V and 9 bases from J, with 22 bases in between. In germline, CDR1 is SNHLY, CDR2 FYNNEI. The CDR3 loop spans 16 amino acids. The CDR3 coding sequence is TGTGCCAGCAGTGCAAGGGCGGGCAGATCTTCTTGGCCCCAGCATTTT. It encodes CASSARAGRSSWPQHF.

This clone was counted a few times. This chain uses TRBV27 with TRBJ2-5, with D perhaps matching TRBD2 (6 bases). The CDR3 runs to 12 residues. V was pared by 6 bases and J by 8 bases, with 13 bases between. Germline values: CDR1 MNHEY, CDR2 SMNVEV (reference sequence). CDR3 in DNA: TGTGCCAGCAGCAAGCCCGGGGGAACCCAGTACTTC. It translates to CASSKPGGTQYF.